This entry lists 8 T cell receptor beta chains sequenced from one sample in a study of brain T cells in children with intractable seizures. Data came from immunoSEQ multiplex PCR; TCRdb stores just in-frame clones and leaves some out. The sample includes 50,000 to 75,000 clones, about 96% of them seen just once. Sequenced here: peripheral blood, sampled at surgery. These receptors were collected from a boy under two years old with focal cortical dysplasia and intractable seizures.

This chain connects TRBV24-1 to TRBJ2-1, with 7 bases aligning to TRBD1. V lost 7 bases to trimming and J lost 2 bases; unmatched junction nucleotides: 7. The germline V gene has CDR1 KGHDR and CDR2 SFDVKD. This CDR3 comprises 15 residues. Written as DNA, the CDR3 is TGTGCCACCAGCGACAGGGATGGGCCCTACAATGAGCAGTTCTTC. As protein: CATSDRDGPYNEQFF.

The chain combines TRBV28 with TRBJ1-6, with TRBD1 identical over 11 bases. The CDR3 loop spans 15 amino acids. Trimming cost V 6 bases and J 9 bases; bases outside gene matches: 7. Germline V lookup: CDR1 MDHEN, CDR2 SYDVKM. CDR3 in amino acids: CASSPGTGGISPLHF. The CDR3 nucleotides are TGTGCCAGCAGCCCCGGGACAGGGGGTATTTCACCCCTCCACTTT.

V gene TRBV29-1 combines with J gene TRBJ1-4; D uncertain. Germline V gene lookup returns CDR1 SQVTM and CDR2 ANQGSEA. There are 13 residues in the CDR3. Trimming left V 3 bases short and J 5 bases short, with 10 bases between. This chain's CDR3 is CSVETLPNEKLFF. In nucleotides, the CDR3 is TGCAGCGTTGAGACCCTTCCCAATGAAAAACTGTTTTTT.

This clone has just one count. This sequence joins TRBV4-3 and TRBJ2-1; 10 bases are shared with TRBD2. The CDR3 sequence is 17 residues long. Germline V gene lookup returns CDR1 LGHNA and CDR2 YSLEER. The V segment lost 4 bases and the J segment 0 bases; nucleotides outside the gene matches: 6. CDR3 in DNA: TGCGCCAGCAGCCCTAGGACTAGCGGCTACTCCTACAATGAGCAGTTCTTC. Its protein is CASSPRTSGYSYNEQFF.

The V call is TRBV11-2, the J call TRBJ2-7; either TRBD1 or TRBD2 may fit D (5 bases each). The length of the CDR3 is 17 residues. The germline V and J ends were trimmed by 5 bases and 4 bases, with 24 bases remaining between them. Per germline, CDR1 SGHAT and CDR2 FQNNGV. CDR3 amino acids: CASSHHRYGTDGYEQYF. The CDR3 DNA reads as TGTGCCAGCAGCCATCACCGTTATGGGACGGACGGTTACGAGCAGTACTTC.

The chain is built from TRBV19 and TRBJ1-3; 9 positions match TRBD1. From germline, CDR1 is LNHDA and CDR2 SQIVND (reference sequence). CDR3 length: 17 amino acids. V was clipped by 7 bases and J by 0 bases; unmatched bases: 10. CDR3 coding DNA: TGTGCCAGTACCTTGACAGGGGGATTCCTCTCTGGAAACACCATATATTTT. This codes for CASTLTGGFLSGNTIYF.

The chain couples TRBV25-1 to TRBJ2-1, with 8 nucleotides matching TRBD1. The CDR3 is made up of 16 amino acids. Per the germline V gene, CDR1 is MGHDK and CDR2 is SYGVNS. With V trimmed by 1 base and J by 4 bases, 6 bases remained unmatched. The CDR3 is CASSELPGGDYNEQFF. CDR3 bases: TGTGCCAGCAGTGAATTACCAGGGGGCGATTACAATGAGCAGTTCTTC.

The chain has TRBV7-2 and TRBJ2-5; 7 bases map to TRBD1. The CDR3 spans 14 residues. The V and J ends lost 0 bases and 4 bases, in that order; junction bases with no gene match: 2. From germline, CDR1 is SGHTA and CDR2 FQGNSA. CDR3 region: CASSLAPGGETQYF. The CDR3 bases are TGTGCCAGCAGCTTAGCGCCAGGGGGAGAGACCCAGTACTTC.